The following is a TCR beta chain sequence with its context. The data stem from a study of blood T cell repertoires in COVID-19. Across the study: Samples representing acute and convalescent COVID-19 were sourced from the United States, Italy and Spain.

This CDR3 has 14 amino acids. The V end was cut by 6 bases, the J end by 1 base, with 9 bases between. Germline CDR1 LNHDA, CDR2 SQIVND (reference sequence). Method: immunoSEQ multiplex PCR; TCRdb's copy keeps in-frame clones and lacks some. The sample has 150,000 to 200,000 clones, roughly 73% seen once; the top ten hold about 3%. The V and J genes are TRBV19 and TRBJ2-2; possible D gene TRBD1, 5 bases. This receptor was obtained from a man in his 70s with acute or convalescent COVID-19. Sequenced sample: peripheral blood. CDR3 residues: CASRITGNTGELFF. In DNA, the CDR3 is TGTGCCAGTAGGATCACAGGGAACACCGGGGAGCTGTTTTTT.